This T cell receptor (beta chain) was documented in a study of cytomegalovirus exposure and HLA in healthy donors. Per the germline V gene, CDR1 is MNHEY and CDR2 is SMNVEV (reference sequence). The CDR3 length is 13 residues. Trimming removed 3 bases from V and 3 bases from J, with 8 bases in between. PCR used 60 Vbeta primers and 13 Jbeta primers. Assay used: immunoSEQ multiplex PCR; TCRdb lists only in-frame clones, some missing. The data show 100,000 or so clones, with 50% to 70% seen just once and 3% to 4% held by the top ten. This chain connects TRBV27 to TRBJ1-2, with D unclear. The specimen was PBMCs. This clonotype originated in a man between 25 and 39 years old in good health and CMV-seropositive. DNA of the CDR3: TGTGCCAGCAGTTTCGAGGGATACTATGGCTACACCTTC. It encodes CASSFEGYYGYTF.